These 16 T cell receptor beta chains were all obtained from the same sample, sequenced in a study of CD8 T cell repertoires and HIV-1 epitope variants. TCRdb's copy holds only in-frame clones and misses some; the assay was immunoSEQ multiplex PCR. Of a few thousand clones listed, approximately 68% were seen once; the top ten hold roughly 40%. These receptors are not linked to any known antigen. The material sequenced was cultured CD8+ T cells derived from PBMCs. These TCRs come from a male donor with HIV.

This clone was observed a single time. The chain uses TRBV5-4 and TRBJ2-7; TRBD2 matches 8 bases. Germline V CDR1 and CDR2: SGHNT, YYREEE (reference sequence). CDR3 length: 13 residues. Trimming at V came to 4 bases and at J to 4 bases, leaving 4 bases not matched to a gene. The CDR3 protein is CASSPRGRYEQYF. The DNA of the CDR3 is TGTGCCAGCAGCCCACGCGGGAGGTACGAGCAGTACTTC.

The chain employs TRBV5-4 and TRBJ2-2, with a tentative D call TRBD2 (5 bases). V was shortened by 0 bases and J by 5 bases, with 8 bases between the two germline ends. Germline V CDR1 and CDR2: SGHNT, YYREEE (reference sequence). The CDR3 has 14 residues. CDR3 amino acids: CASSLATGTGELFF. In DNA, the CDR3 is TGTGCCAGCAGCTTGGCCACGGGGACCGGGGAGCTGTTTTTT. Looking up the rest from reference TRBV5-4 and TRBJ2-2 gives the full variable domain: ETGVTQSPTHLIKTRGQQVTLRCSSQSGHNTVSWYQQALGQGPQFIFQYYREEENGRGNFPPRFSGLQFPNYSSELNVNALELDDSALYLCASSLATGTGELFFGEGSRLTVL.

This clone was seen once. The chain has TRBV7-2 and TRBJ2-1; 9 bases map to TRBD2. The CDR3 has 15 amino acids. The germline V gene encodes CDR1 SGHTA and CDR2 FQGNSA. Trimming removed 5 bases from V and 2 bases from J; junction bases left unmatched: 4. In nucleotides, the CDR3 is TGTGCCAGCAGCCCAGCGGGAGGCGCCTACAATGAGCAGTTCTTC. It is translated as CASSPAGGAYNEQFF.

The J gene is TRBJ2-2, the V gene TRBV2; perhaps TRBD1 as D (6 bases). CDR1 is SNHLY, CDR2 FYNNEI, per germline. The CDR3 runs to 14 residues. V lost 3 bases to trimming and J lost 1 base, with 6 bases between them. The CDR3 loop is CASSDRGNTGELFF. The CDR3 DNA is TGTGCCAGCAGTGACAGGGGGAACACCGGGGAGCTGTTTTTT.

Only a few counts were recorded for this clone. The chain carries TRBV27 and TRBJ2-1; D ambiguous. From germline, CDR1 is MNHEY and CDR2 SMNVEV (reference sequence). Between the trimmed V and J ends, which lost 5 bases and 4 bases, there was a span of 9 bases. The CDR3 is made up of 13 amino acids. CDR3 nucleotide sequence: TGTGCCAGCAGTCCCCTAAGTTACAATGAGCAGTTCTTC. Protein: CASSPLSYNEQFF.

This chain uses TRBV9 with TRBJ2-2, with TRBD1 as a possible D gene (6 bases). The CDR3 consists of 15 residues. Germline loops: CDR1 SGDLS, CDR2 YYNGEE. Trimming took 3 bases from V and 4 from J, leaving 13 bases between them. DNA for the CDR3: TGTGCCAGCAGCGCATCAGCAGGGGTCACCGGGGAGCTGTTTTTT. Translation: CASSASAGVTGELFF.

V gene TRBV29-1 combines with J gene TRBJ2-1; 7 nucleotides align to TRBD2. The CDR3 runs to 13 residues. Losses at the gene ends were 4 bases for V and 1 base for J; bases not matched to a gene: 1. Germline-derived CDR1 and CDR2 are SQVTM and ANQGSEA. The CDR3 DNA follows: TGCAGCGTTGTGGGAGGGTCCTACAATGAGCAGTTCTTC. This sequence encodes CSVVGGSYNEQFF.

This chain joins TRBV7-9 and TRBJ2-7; D possibly matches TRBD1 or TRBD2 (6 bases each). The CDR3 consists of 17 residues. The germline V and J ends were trimmed by 5 bases and 0 bases, with 20 bases remaining between them. CDR1 and CDR2 (germline): SEHNR, FQNEAQ (reference sequence). The CDR3 sequence is CASSPIADRSSSYEQYF. The CDR3 DNA follows: TGTGCCAGCAGCCCGATAGCGGACAGAAGTAGCTCCTACGAGCAGTACTTC. Using reference TRBV7-9 and TRBJ2-7 for the parts outside the CDR3, the full variable domain is DTGVSQNPRHKITKRGQNVTFRCDPISEHNRLYWYRQTLGQGPEFLTYFQNEAQLEKSRLLSDRFSAERPKGSFSTLEIQRTEQGDSAMYLCASSPIADRSSSYEQYFGPGTRLTVT.

This clone was seen once. The V and J genes are TRBV9 and TRBJ1-1, with TRBD1 as a possible D gene (6 bases). Trimming pared 4 bases from V and 4 bases from J, leaving 8 bases between. The CDR3 spans 12 residues. Germline CDR1 SGDLS, CDR2 YYNGEE. The CDR3 DNA sequence: TGTGCCAGCAGCAAGGGGGGCACTGAAGCTTTCTTT. It is translated as CASSKGGTEAFF.

This chain's CDR3 is CASRKPGGGGGETQYF. In nucleotides, the CDR3 is TGTGCCAGCAGGAAACCGGGCGGGGGGGGCGGGGAGACCCAGTACTTC. This chain uses TRBV7-2 with TRBJ2-5, with 9 positions matching TRBD2. V was clipped by 6 bases and J by 5 bases; unmatched bases: 13. Germline V gene data show CDR1 as SGHTA and CDR2 as FQGNSA. CDR3 length: 16 amino acids.

This clone was counted only a few times. V and J are TRBV30 and TRBJ2-7; unclear D gene. Germline CDR1 and CDR2: GTSNPN and SVGIG (reference sequence). CDR3 length: 11 residues. V was trimmed by 4 bases and J by 4 bases, leaving 8 bases between them. This CDR3 is CAWTREYEQYF. CDR3 coding DNA: TGTGCCTGGACTAGGGAATACGAGCAGTACTTC.

The genes are TRBV5-8 and TRBJ2-7, with 8 bases lining up with TRBD2. The junction had 5 bases not matched to a gene; V was cut back by 0 bases and J by 9 bases. The CDR3 has 13 amino acids. The V gene's germline CDR1 is SGHTS and CDR2 YDEGEE. CDR3 loop: CASSLGRGARQYF. CDR3 coding DNA: TGTGCCAGCAGCTTGGGGCGGGGGGCCAGGCAGTACTTC. Combining the CDR3 with reference TRBV5-8 and TRBJ2-7 gives the whole variable domain EAGVTQSPTHLIKTRGQQATLRCSPISGHTSVYWYQQALGLGLQFLLWYDEGEERNRGNFPPRFSGRQFPNYSSELNVNALELEDSALYLCASSLGRGARQYFGPGTRLTVT.

J is TRBJ2-2 and V is TRBV1; the table's D call of TRBD1 was not tested on the DNA. TRBV1 is flagged as a pseudogene. CDR3 size: 15 residues. The CDR3 DNA follows: TGCACCAGCAGCCAAGGGACAGGGGGCACCGGGGAGCTGTTTTTT. Amino acid sequence: CTSSQGTGGTGELFF.

The CDR3 nucleotides read TGTGCCAGCAACCCTCGAACTTTCGGGACTCCCGTAAGGGAGCAGTACTTC. Translation: CASNPRTFGTPVREQYF. The chain carries TRBV28 and TRBJ2-7; D possibly corresponds to TRBD2 (6 bases). CDR3 size: 17 residues. Per germline, CDR1 MDHEN and CDR2 SYDVKM. V lost 7 bases and J lost 7, with 29 bases in between.

The chain has TRBV18 and TRBJ2-1; 12 nucleotides agree with TRBD2. The V gene end was trimmed by 2 bases and the J gene end by 9 bases; junction bases not matched to a gene: 11. The CDR3 consists of 17 residues. Germline V gene sequence: CDR1 KGHSH, CDR2 LQKENI. The CDR3 nucleotides read TGTGCCAGCTCACCAGGGGCTAGCGGGAGGGCAAAAGCTGAGCAGTTCTTC. This gives the protein CASSPGASGRAKAEQFF.

The chain combines TRBV29-1 with TRBJ2-3; 14 bases map to TRBD2. The trim removed 3 bases at V and 2 bases at J, leaving 16 bases unmatched. Germline V gives CDR1 SQVTM, CDR2 ANQGSEA. The CDR3 has 20 amino acids. The CDR3 sequence: CSVDLGLAGAKGTYTDTQYF. The CDR3 DNA sequence: TGCAGCGTTGACTTGGGACTAGCGGGAGCGAAAGGGACTTACACAGATACGCAGTATTTT.